Following are 9 T cell receptor beta chains from one sample sequenced in a study of T cells after somatic rescue of genetic block. Sequencing used immunoSEQ multiplex PCR; TCRdb keeps in-frame clones, though not all of them. The sample consists of approximately 14,000 clones, approximately 75% of them appearing once. The sequenced material came from peripheral blood mononuclear cells (PBMCs). These receptors all stem from a man between 18 and 35 years old.

This clone is judged medium-sized. The V and J genes are TRBV4-1 and TRBJ2-7, with D perhaps TRBD2 (6 bases). V was clipped by 2 bases and J by 6 bases, with 23 bases between them. CDR1 and CDR2 (germline): MGHRA, YSYEKL. The CDR3 length is 17 residues. The CDR3 DNA sequence: TGCGCCAGCAGCCAAACCCCCGTTCTAGCGCCCTTAAGCGAGCAGTACTTC. Protein product: CASSQTPVLAPLSEQYF.

By its share, this clone is medium-sized. This rearrangement joins TRBV4-2 to TRBJ1-1; D call uncertain. This CDR3 spans 15 amino acids. The germline V and J ends were trimmed by 4 bases and 1 base, with 13 bases remaining between them. CDR1 and CDR2 (germline): LGHNA, YNFKEQ. The CDR3 is CASSRYTEPNTEAFF. Here the CDR3 DNA reads TGTGCCAGCAGCCGTTACACAGAGCCGAACACTGAAGCTTTCTTT.

By its share, this clone is medium-sized. This chain links TRBV19 with TRBJ2-2; 8 positions match TRBD2. The germline V gene encodes CDR1 LNHDA and CDR2 SQIVND (reference sequence). This CDR3 has 15 amino acids. With 5 bases clipped from V and 6 bases from J, the junction kept 8 bases outside the gene matches. CDR3 protein: CASSPSGGPSGELFF. CDR3 nucleotides: TGTGCCAGTAGTCCCAGCGGGGGCCCCTCCGGGGAGCTGTTTTTT.

In this sample, this clone turned up a few times. The chain is built from TRBV7-9 and TRBJ1-5; no clear D gene. V dropped 1 base and J dropped 0 bases, with 10 bases sitting between them. This CDR3 is built from 16 residues. From germline, CDR1 is SEHNR and CDR2 FQNEAQ (reference sequence). CDR3 bases: TGTGCCAGCAGCTTAGGCAAAGGGTATAGCAATCAGCCCCAGCATTTT. Translating gives CASSLGKGYSNQPQHF.

By its share, this clone is medium-sized. The V call is TRBV5-1, the J call TRBJ2-5; D gene uncertain. The CDR3 has 13 residues. Per the germline V gene, CDR1 is SGHRS and CDR2 is YFSETQ. V was trimmed by 5 bases and J by 1 base, leaving 9 bases between them. The CDR3 spells CASSRTVQETQYF. CDR3 coding DNA: TGCGCCAGCAGTAGGACGGTCCAAGAGACCCAGTACTTC.

The chain uses TRBV6-6 and TRBJ2-5; D ambiguous. With 2 bases removed from V and 5 bases from J, the gap between germline ends came to 12 bases. The CDR3 covers 14 residues. Germline CDR1 and CDR2: MNHNY and SVGAGI (reference sequence). DNA for the CDR3: TGTGCCAGCAGTTACGGTGGGGTGGGGGAGACCCAGTACTTC. Its protein is CASSYGGVGETQYF.

This clone has more than one count but fewer than ten. The chain has TRBV2 and TRBJ1-1, with D hard to call. The germline V and J ends were trimmed by 4 bases and 0 bases, with 9 bases remaining between them. The V gene's germline CDR1 is SNHLY and CDR2 FYNNEI. The CDR3 contains 14 residues. Here the CDR3 reads CASSGQPMNTEAFF. The CDR3 DNA reads as TGTGCCAGCAGTGGGCAGCCTATGAACACTGAAGCTTTCTTT.

The gene calls are TRBV7-8 and TRBJ2-5; TRBD1 aligns across 8 bases. The V gene end was trimmed by 4 bases and the J gene end by 6 bases; junction bases not matched to a gene: 13. The CDR3 is 16 residues long. Germline V gene lookup returns CDR1 SGHVS and CDR2 FQNEAQ. The CDR3 nucleotides are TGTGCCAGCAGCTCTAGTGGAACAGGGGGTGGGAAGACCCAGTACTTC. Its protein product is CASSSSGTGGGKTQYF. Full variable domain (rest looked up from reference TRBV7-8 and TRBJ2-5): GAGVSQSPRYKVAKRGQDVALRCDPISGHVSLFWYQQALGQGPEFLTYFQNEAQLDKSGLPSDRFFAERPEGSVSTLKIQRTQQEDSAVYLCASSSSGTGGGKTQYFGPGTRLLVL.

The rearrangement uses TRBV11-3 and TRBJ2-1; possible D gene TRBD2, 5 bases. The CDR3 has 14 amino acids. CDR1 is SGHNT and CDR2 is YENEEA in the germline V gene. Trimming took off 3 bases at V and 3 bases at J, with 9 bases between the two ends. Here the CDR3 reads CASSLRAHYNEQFF. CDR3 in DNA: TGTGCCAGCAGCTTGCGGGCGCACTACAATGAGCAGTTCTTC.